One and the same sample provided the 7 T cell receptor beta chains below, sequenced in a study of response to subunit inactivated influenza vaccine. TCRdb passed the RT-PCR reads through MiXCR, listing each CDR3 protein once. The sample carries around 530,000 distinct CDR3 sequences, approximately 12% recorded once. This sample comprised PBMCs from blood, obtained on the day of vaccination. Source of these receptors: a man between 45 and 60 years old who received an inactivated influenza vaccine.

This clonotype was observed a few times. The V call is TRBV7-3, the J call TRBJ2-3, with a tentative D call TRBD1 (7 bases). CDR1 and CDR2 from the germline V gene are SGHTA and FQGTGA. The ends were cut back, 4 bases at V and 5 bases at J, with 16 bases in the middle. The CDR3 has 15 amino acids. CDR3 sequence (DNA): TGTGCCAGCAGCTCATATGGGCAGGGGGGAGATACGCAGTATTTT. It specifies CASSSYGQGGDTQYF. Full variable domain (rest looked up from reference TRBV7-3 and TRBJ2-3): GAGVSQTPSNKVTEKGKYVELRCDPISGHTALYWYRQSLGQGPEFLIYFQGTGAADDSGLPNDRFFAVRPEGSVSTLKIQRTERGDSAVYLCASSSYGQGGDTQYFGPGTRLTVL.

This clonotype was found many times. The chain links TRBV5-1 to TRBJ1-4; TRBD1 might be the D (5 bases). CDR1 SGHRS and CDR2 YFSETQ come from the germline V gene. Trimming took off 2 bases at V and 3 bases at J, with 14 bases between the two ends. The CDR3 has 16 residues. In DNA, the CDR3 is TGCGCCAGCAGCTTTGGCTCGACAGCGCCTAATGAAAAACTGTTTTTT. This gives the protein CASSFGSTAPNEKLFF. Using reference TRBV5-1 and TRBJ1-4 for the parts outside the CDR3, the full variable domain is KAGVTQTPRYLIKTRGQQVTLSCSPISGHRSVSWYQQTPGQGLQFLFEYFSETQRNKGNFPGRFSGRQFSNSRSEMNVSTLELGDSALYLCASSFGSTAPNEKLFFGSGTQLSVL.

J is TRBJ2-5 and V is TRBV5-1, with D perhaps given as TRBD1 or TRBD2 (5 bases each). Trimming pared 7 bases from V and 4 bases from J, leaving 17 bases between. CDR1 SGHRS and CDR2 YFSETQ come from the germline V gene. This CDR3 region has 14 residues. The CDR3 DNA sequence: TGCGCCAGCTCCCAAGGGACCATCACAGAGACCCAGTACTTC. Translation: CASSQGTITETQYF.

This clonotype was found a few times. The CDR3 DNA sequence: TGTGCCAGCAGCCAAGACTCGCGCGGGGGTACGCAGTATTTT. It encodes CASSQDSRGGTQYF. The chain uses TRBV3-1 and TRBJ2-3; 7 bases align to TRBD2. The J segment lost 8 bases and the V segment lost 0 bases, leaving 5 bases of the junction unmatched. This CDR3 has 14 residues. CDR1 and CDR2 from the germline V gene are LGHDT and YNNKEL (reference sequence).

This clonotype was seen many times. The J gene is TRBJ2-5, the V gene TRBV5-1; TRBD1 matches at 8 bases. The length of the CDR3 is 15 residues. Germline lookup yields CDR1 SGHRS and CDR2 YFSETQ. J gave up 4 bases and V 6 bases, and 11 bases lay outside the gene matches. The CDR3 sequence is CASNPTGAVVETQYF. CDR3 DNA sequence: TGCGCCAGCAACCCGACAGGGGCGGTAGTAGAGACCCAGTACTTC. The variable domain in full, with the rest retrieved from reference TRBV5-1 and TRBJ2-5, is KAGVTQTPRYLIKTRGQQVTLSCSPISGHRSVSWYQQTPGQGLQFLFEYFSETQRNKGNFPGRFSGRQFSNSRSEMNVSTLELGDSALYLCASNPTGAVVETQYFGPGTRLLVL.

This clonotype occurred many times. V usage is TRBV3-1 and J usage is TRBJ2-1; 9 nucleotides match TRBD2. In germline, CDR1 is LGHDT, CDR2 YNNKEL (reference sequence). This CDR3 has 15 amino acids. With V trimmed by 7 bases and J by 8 bases, 12 bases remained unmatched. Written as DNA, the CDR3 is TGTGCCAGCAAGGCAGGGCTAGCGGGAATGGATGAGCAGTTCTTC. Residues: CASKAGLAGMDEQFF.

CDR3: CASCYRGLSTEAFF. CDR3 coding DNA: TGCGCCAGCTGCTACAGGGGGCTGAGCACTGAAGCTTTCTTT. The chain has TRBV5-1 and TRBJ1-1; TRBD1 aligns across 9 bases. Trimming cost V 7 bases and J 4 bases; bases outside gene matches: 8. This CDR3 region has 14 residues. CDR1 SGHRS and CDR2 YFSETQ come from the germline V gene.